The 27 T cell receptor beta chains below come from one sample, sequenced in a study of shared clonotypes between healthy human individuals. Data came from immunoSEQ multiplex PCR; TCRdb stores just in-frame clones and leaves some out. The sample lists 450,000 to 500,000 clones, roughly four fifths seen once, with around 13% in the top ten. Material: PBMCs. These receptors were obtained from a middle-aged woman in good health. Some clones in this sample may be carry-over from other donors' samples.

The V gene is TRBV10-3, the J gene TRBJ1-5; D remains ambiguous. V dropped 0 bases and J dropped 3 bases, with 9 bases sitting between them. The CDR3 is 15 amino acids. From germline, CDR1 is ENHRY and CDR2 SYGVKD. Here the CDR3 reads CAISESLKDNQPQHF. Written as DNA, the CDR3 is TGTGCCATCAGTGAGTCGTTGAAGGACAATCAGCCCCAGCATTTT.

Only a few counts were recorded for this clone. The chain employs TRBV6-1 and TRBJ2-5, with TRBD2 identical over 7 bases. The J call may be incorrect, as the DNA end agrees better with TRBJ2-7. Germline loops: CDR1 MNHNS, CDR2 SASEGT. This CDR3 spans 15 amino acids. The CDR3 loop reads CASRDEGEGRYEQYF. The CDR3 region has the DNA TGTGCCAGCAGGGACGAAGGGGAGGGCCGGTACGAGCAGTACTTC.

The DNA for the CDR3 is TGTGCCAGCAGTTCGGACCCGAGCACAGATACGCAGTATTTT. Amino acids: CASSSDPSTDTQYF. This chain joins TRBV2 and TRBJ2-3; D call uncertain. The germline V and J ends were trimmed by 5 bases and 0 bases, with 9 bases remaining between them. Per germline, CDR1 SNHLY and CDR2 FYNNEI. The CDR3 extends over 14 amino acids.

The rearrangement links TRBV7-2 to TRBJ2-2, with TRBD2 matching over 7 bases. Per germline, CDR1 SGHTA and CDR2 FQGNSA. The length of the CDR3 is 18 residues. Trimming cost V 3 bases and J 8 bases; bases outside gene matches: 18. The CDR3 nucleotides are TGTGCCAGCAGCTTTTCGGGATTAGCGGGCGTGGTTGGAGGGGAGCTGTTTTTT. Translated: CASSFSGLAGVVGGELFF.

The chain combines TRBV29-1 with TRBJ2-5; no clear D. Germline V gene data show CDR1 as SQVTM and CDR2 as ANQGSEA. The CDR3 is made up of 12 amino acids. Trimming took off 0 bases at V and 10 bases at J, with 12 bases between the two ends. CDR3: CSVEEGLVIQYF. CDR3 coding DNA: TGCAGCGTTGAAGAAGGTTTAGTTATCCAGTACTTC.

This chain uses TRBV15 with TRBJ2-5; 7 bases are shared with TRBD1. CDR1 LNHNV and CDR2 YYDKDF come from the germline V gene (reference sequence). The junction had 8 bases not matched to a gene; V was cut back by 5 bases and J by 2 bases. The CDR3 consists of 15 residues. The CDR3 nucleotides read TGTGCCACCAGCGGATCCTTGGACAGGCAAGAGACCCAGTACTTC. Translation: CATSGSLDRQETQYF. Full variable domain (outside the CDR3, taken from reference TRBV15 and TRBJ2-5): DAMVIQNPRYQVTQFGKPVTLSCSQTLNHNVMYWYQQKSSQAPKLLFHYYDKDFNNEADTPDNFQSRRPNTSFCFLDIRSPGLGDTAMYLCATSGSLDRQETQYFGPGTRLLVL.

V is TRBV6-5 and J is TRBJ1-5; 7 bases line up with TRBD1. The germline gives CDR1 MNHEY, CDR2 SVGAGI. CDR3 size: 14 residues. The junction had 8 bases not matched to a gene; V was cut back by 5 bases and J by 7 bases. CDR3 nucleotides: TGTGCCAGCAGTGACGACAGGGAGGGACAGCCCCAGCATTTT. Amino acids: CASSDDREGQPQHF.

The J gene is TRBJ1-4, the V gene TRBV29-1; TRBD1 aligns across 8 bases. Germline CDR1 and CDR2: SQVTM and ANQGSEA. V dropped 7 bases and J dropped 4; count of bases not matched to a gene: 5. The CDR3 has 13 amino acids. CDR3 residues: CSAGTGGNEKLFF. CDR3 bases: TGCAGCGCGGGGACAGGCGGTAATGAAAAACTGTTTTTT.

V and J are TRBV30 and TRBJ2-4; D is possibly TRBD2 (5 bases). Trimming cost V 3 bases and J 6 bases, with 15 bases left between them. This CDR3 is 14 amino acids long. Germline values: CDR1 GTSNPN, CDR2 SVGIG (reference sequence). CDR3 sequence: CAWSASNEGNIQYF. CDR3 nucleotides: TGTGCCTGGAGCGCCTCAAATGAGGGAAACATTCAGTACTTC. Combining the CDR3 with reference TRBV30 and TRBJ2-4 gives the whole variable domain SQTIHQWPATLVQPVGSPLSLECTVEGTSNPNLYWYRQAAGRGLQLLFYSVGIGQISSEVPQNLSASRPQDRQFILSSKKLLLSDSGFYLCAWSASNEGNIQYFGAGTRLSVL.

The V and J genes are TRBV6-5 and TRBJ1-1; D is possibly TRBD1 (5 bases). CDR3 length: 13 amino acids. Per germline, CDR1 MNHEY and CDR2 SVGAGI. V lost 8 bases, J lost 6 bases, and 16 bases lay in between. CDR3 nucleotide sequence: TGTGCCAGCGGGACCTGGGACGGGTCTGAAGCTTTCTTT. Its protein product is CASGTWDGSEAFF.

J is TRBJ1-1 and V is TRBV18, with D maybe TRBD1 (6 bases). The CDR3 extends over 14 amino acids. CDR1 is KGHSH, CDR2 LQKENI, per germline. V lost 3 bases and J 1 base, leaving 9 bases between the germline ends. CDR3 nucleotide sequence: TGTGCCAGCTCACCCACGACAGGGAACACTGAAGCTTTCTTT. This translates into CASSPTTGNTEAFF.

This clone occurred once. A far more abundant clone sits one base away, making this likely a read error. V gene TRBV29-1 combines with J gene TRBJ1-1, with D perhaps matching TRBD1 (5 bases). Germline CDR1 is SQVTM and CDR2 is ANQGSEA. Trimming took off 6 bases at V and 3 bases at J, with 17 bases between the two ends. This CDR3 spans 14 amino acids. The CDR3 loop is CSVPGWGSDTEAFF. DNA of the CDR3: TGCAGCGTCCCCGGGTGGGGGTCGGACACTGAAGCTTTCTTT.

The V call is TRBV18, the J call TRBJ2-5; D is undetermined. The CDR3 extends over 13 amino acids. Looked up from germline, CDR1 is KGHSH and CDR2 is LQKENI. The V gene lost 10 bases and the J gene lost 1 base, with 13 bases spanning the gap. The CDR3 DNA sequence: TGTGCCACCTCCAAGGAGCTCCAAGAGACCCAGTACTTC. Its protein is CATSKELQETQYF.

V is TRBV4-2 and J is TRBJ2-3; no clear D gene. Germline values: CDR1 LGHNA, CDR2 YNFKEQ. The CDR3 runs 13 residues. V was cut by 0 bases and J by 5 bases, with 6 bases left in between. In DNA form, the CDR3 reads TGTGCCAGCAGCCAAGAATGGCGAGATACGCAGTATTTT. Its protein is CASSQEWRDTQYF.

The V gene is TRBV19, the J gene TRBJ2-2; perhaps TRBD1 as D (5 bases). The CDR3 runs to 14 residues. Per germline, CDR1 LNHDA and CDR2 SQIVND (reference sequence). With 8 bases removed from V and 6 bases from J, the gap between germline ends came to 16 bases. The CDR3 sequence: CASQQAPRAGELFF. The CDR3 nucleotides read TGTGCCAGTCAACAGGCACCTAGGGCCGGGGAGCTGTTTTTT. Drawing the rest from reference TRBV19 and TRBJ2-2, the complete variable domain is DGGITQSPKYLFRKEGQNVTLSCEQNLNHDAMYWYRQDPGQGLRLIYYSQIVNDFQKGDIAEGYSVSREKKESFPLTVTSAQKNPTAFYLCASQQAPRAGELFFGEGSRLTVL.

The V call is TRBV30, the J call TRBJ2-7; TRBD2 aligns across 13 bases. Germline V gene lookup returns CDR1 GTSNPN and CDR2 SVGIG (reference sequence). The CDR3 runs 14 residues. V lost 5 bases to trimming and J lost 2 bases; unmatched junction nucleotides: 3. CDR3 nucleotides: TGTGCCTGGGCCGGACTAGCGGGAGCCTACGAGCAGTACTTC. Encoded protein: CAWAGLAGAYEQYF.

With regard to this clone: Compared with germline, one end of the junction differs, possibly owing to a read error. The genes are TRBV18 and TRBJ1-2; D may be TRBD1 (5 bases). The CDR3 spans 13 residues. The germline V gene encodes CDR1 KGHSH and CDR2 LQKENI. CDR3 protein: CARSPRQNCGYTF. In DNA form, the CDR3 reads TGTGCCAGATCACCTCGACAGAACTGTGGCTACACCTTC.

The chain has TRBV4-3 and TRBJ2-3; no reliable D call. This CDR3 has 15 amino acids. V was trimmed by 1 base and J by 6 bases, leaving 14 bases between them. Germline loops: CDR1 LGHNA, CDR2 YSLEER. CDR3 sequence reads: CASSQGRPLSDTQYF. DNA of the CDR3: TGCGCCAGCAGCCAAGGACGTCCGTTATCGGATACGCAGTATTTT.

The chain combines TRBV6-5 with TRBJ2-7, with 10 bases matching TRBD2. The CDR3 runs to 15 residues. CDR1 and CDR2 (germline): MNHEY, SVGAGI. V lost 2 bases, J lost 5 bases, and 6 bases stayed unmatched. CDR3 DNA sequence: TGTGCCAGCAGTTACAATCTACTAGCGGGAAACGAGCAGTACTTC. As protein: CASSYNLLAGNEQYF.

The J gene is TRBJ1-3, the V gene TRBV5-1, with a tentative D call TRBD1 (6 bases). CDR3 length equals 15 residues. Per germline, CDR1 SGHRS and CDR2 YFSETQ. Trimming removed 4 bases from V and 0 bases from J, with 11 bases in between. The CDR3 DNA follows: TGCGCCAGCAGCCCCGACAGGAGCTCTGGAAACACCATATATTTT. Translating it yields CASSPDRSSGNTIYF.

This clone has a handful of counts. A far larger clone is just one base off, so this is likely a read error. The chain combines TRBV30 with TRBJ2-1, with D perhaps matching TRBD1 or TRBD2 (6 bases each). Per the germline V gene, CDR1 is GTSNPN and CDR2 is SVGIG (reference sequence). The CDR3 has 13 amino acids. Deletions cut 3 bases from V and 11 bases from J, with 17 bases between. This CDR3 is CAWRTGRLNKQFF. In DNA form, the CDR3 reads TGTGCCTGGAGAACAGGGAGGTTGAATAAGCAGTTCTTC. Based on the CDR3 plus reference TRBV30 and TRBJ2-1, the full variable domain is SQTIHQWPATLVQPVGSPLSLECTVEGTSNPNLYWYRQAAGRGLQLLFYSVGIGQISSEVPQNLSASRPQDRQFILSSKKLLLSDSGFYLCAWRTGRLNKQFFGPGTRLTVL.

The gene calls are TRBV7-2 and TRBJ1-2, with D perhaps matching TRBD1 (6 bases). V lost 0 bases to trimming and J lost 4 bases, with 15 bases between them. Germline-derived CDR1 and CDR2 are SGHTA and FQGNSA. The CDR3 length is 16 residues. CDR3 DNA sequence: TGTGCCAGCAGCTTAGCGCAGAGGACAGCAAGCTATGGCTACACCTTC. Its protein product is CASSLAQRTASYGYTF.

The chain employs TRBV5-5 and TRBJ1-2; weak D call: TRBD1 (6 bases). The germline V gene encodes CDR1 SGHKS and CDR2 YYEKEE (reference sequence). The CDR3 length is 15 residues. V lost 0 bases and J lost 2, with 11 bases in between. Here the CDR3 reads CASSLDGRGNYGYTF. The CDR3, as DNA: TGTGCCAGCAGCTTGGATGGCAGGGGAAACTATGGCTACACCTTC.

The chain links TRBV10-2 to TRBJ2-5, with 10 bases fitting TRBD2. CDR1 is WSHSY and CDR2 is SAAADI in the germline V gene. J gave up 0 bases and V 6 bases, and 7 bases lay outside the gene matches. The CDR3 is 16 amino acids. CDR3 nucleotide sequence: TGCGCCAGCAGAAAAAGAGCGGGAGGGTACCAAGAGACCCAGTACTTC. Its protein is CASRKRAGGYQETQYF.

The chain is built from TRBV7-2 and TRBJ2-5, with D hard to call. Trimming took 2 bases from V and 1 from J, leaving 11 bases between them. Looked up from germline, CDR1 is SGHTA and CDR2 is FQGNSA. The CDR3 is made up of 15 amino acids. DNA of the CDR3: TGTGCCAGCAGCTTAAGTCGTCTTGCCCAAGAGACCCAGTACTTC. Amino acid sequence: CASSLSRLAQETQYF.

CDR3 amino acids: CASSKAPNTEAFF. The CDR3 DNA is TGTGCCAGCAGCAAAGCCCCAAACACTGAAGCTTTCTTT. The chain recombines TRBV11-3 with TRBJ1-1; D is unresolved. Per germline, CDR1 SGHNT and CDR2 YENEEA. CDR3 length equals 13 residues. Trimming took off 5 bases at V and 2 bases at J, with 9 bases between the two ends. Supplemented by reference TRBV11-3 and TRBJ1-1, the full variable domain reads EAGVVQSPRYKIIEKKQPVAFWCNPISGHNTLYWYLQNLGQGPELLIRYENEEAVDDSQLPKDRFSAERLKGVDSTLKIQPAELGDSAVYLCASSKAPNTEAFFGQGTRLTVV.

This clone was seen a few times. As DNA, the CDR3 is TGTGCCAGCACCCCCCCGCTGGGGGTGAACACTGAAGCTTTCTTT. This codes for CASTPPLGVNTEAFF. The chain combines TRBV28 with TRBJ1-1; D possibly corresponds to TRBD1 (5 bases). Germline V CDR1 and CDR2: MDHEN, SYDVKM. V lost 7 bases, J lost 0 bases, and 15 bases lay in between. The CDR3 is 15 amino acids.